This TCR beta chain came from a study of cytomegalovirus exposure and HLA in healthy donors. Amplification used 60 Vbeta primers and 13 Jbeta primers. Assay used: immunoSEQ multiplex PCR; TCRdb lists only in-frame clones, some missing. Of some 120,000 clones in the sample, about 81% were seen once. The germline V gene has CDR1 LGHNA and CDR2 YSLEER. J gave up 4 bases and V 0 bases, and 1 base lay outside the gene matches. This CDR3 is built from 14 residues. This sequence joins TRBV4-3 and TRBJ1-2; 8 bases agree with TRBD1. The origin of this receptor is a woman aged 25-40 years in good health and CMV-seronegative. The sequencing sample was made of PBMCs. CDR3 in DNA: TGCGCCAGCAGCCAAGAAGACAGGGGCTATGGCTACACCTTC. Encoded protein: CASSQEDRGYGYTF.